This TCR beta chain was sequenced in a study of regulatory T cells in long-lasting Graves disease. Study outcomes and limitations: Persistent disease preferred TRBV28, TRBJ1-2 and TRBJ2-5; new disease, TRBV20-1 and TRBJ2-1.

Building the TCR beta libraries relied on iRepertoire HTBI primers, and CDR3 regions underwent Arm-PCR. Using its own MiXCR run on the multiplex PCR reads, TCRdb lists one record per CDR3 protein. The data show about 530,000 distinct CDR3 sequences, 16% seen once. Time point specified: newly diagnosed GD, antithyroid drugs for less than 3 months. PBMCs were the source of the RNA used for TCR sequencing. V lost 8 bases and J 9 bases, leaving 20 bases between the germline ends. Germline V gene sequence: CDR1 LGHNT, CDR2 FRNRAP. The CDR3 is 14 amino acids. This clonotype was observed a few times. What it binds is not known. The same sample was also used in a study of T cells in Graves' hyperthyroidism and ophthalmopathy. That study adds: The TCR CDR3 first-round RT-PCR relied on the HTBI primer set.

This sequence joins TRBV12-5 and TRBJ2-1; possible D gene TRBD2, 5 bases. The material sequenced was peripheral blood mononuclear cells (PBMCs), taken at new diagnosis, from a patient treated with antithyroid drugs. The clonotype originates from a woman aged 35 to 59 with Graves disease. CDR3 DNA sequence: TGTGCTAGTTCTTTACCGGGAAGTGTGAGTGAGCAGTTCTTC. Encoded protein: CASSLPGSVSEQFF. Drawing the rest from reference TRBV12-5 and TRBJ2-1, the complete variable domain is DARVTQTPRHKVTEMGQEVTMRCQPILGHNTVFWYRQTMMQGLELLAYFRNRAPLDDSGMPKDRFSAEMPDATLATLKIQPSEPRDSAVYFCASSLPGSVSEQFFGPGTRLTVL.